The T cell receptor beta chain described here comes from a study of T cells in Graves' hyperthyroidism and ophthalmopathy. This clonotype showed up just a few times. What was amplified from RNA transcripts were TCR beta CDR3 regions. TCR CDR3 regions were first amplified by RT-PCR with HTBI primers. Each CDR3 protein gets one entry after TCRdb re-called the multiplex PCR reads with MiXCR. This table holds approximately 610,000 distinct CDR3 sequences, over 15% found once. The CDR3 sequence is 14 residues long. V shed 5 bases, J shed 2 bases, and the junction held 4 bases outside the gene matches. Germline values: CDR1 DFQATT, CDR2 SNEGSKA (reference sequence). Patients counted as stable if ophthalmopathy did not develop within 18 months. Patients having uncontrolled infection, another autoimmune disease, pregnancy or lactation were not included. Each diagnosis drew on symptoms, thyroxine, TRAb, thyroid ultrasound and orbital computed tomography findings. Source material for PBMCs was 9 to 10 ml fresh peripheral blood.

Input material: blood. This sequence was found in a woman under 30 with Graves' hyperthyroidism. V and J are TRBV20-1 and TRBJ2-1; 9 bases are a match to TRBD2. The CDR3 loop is CSAGASGTYNEQFF. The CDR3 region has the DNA TGCAGTGCTGGGGCTAGCGGGACCTACAATGAGCAGTTCTTC.